This T cell receptor (beta chain) was observed in a study of shared clonotypes between healthy human individuals. The CDR3 length is 15 residues. The trim removed 4 bases at V and 3 bases at J, leaving 5 bases unmatched. Germline-derived CDR1 and CDR2 are SNHLY and FYNNEI. Sequencing used immunoSEQ multiplex PCR; TCRdb keeps in-frame clones, though not all of them. The sample shows fewer than 700,000 clones, around 78% of them seen only once. Sequencing used PBMCs. The chain joins TRBV2 to TRBJ2-3; 9 positions match TRBD2. This sequence was found in a woman aged 40 to 50 in good health. Some clones in this sample may be carry-over from other donors' samples. The CDR3 is CASSGREGGTDTQYF. CDR3 nucleotides: TGTGCCAGCAGTGGGCGGGAGGGTGGTACAGATACGCAGTATTTT.